This entry concerns a single T cell receptor beta chain. Its target is not known. This sample is part of a study of graft-versus-host responses after intestinal transplantation. Overall study context: After anti-thymocyte globulin induction, recipients took tacrolimus and steroids for approximately three years.

V was shortened by 7 bases and J by 16 bases, with 26 bases between the two germline ends. From germline, CDR1 is SNHLY and CDR2 FYNNEI. There are 14 residues in the CDR3. Regarding the study as a whole: Patients with graft-donor T cell macrochimerism had high graft-versus-host to host-versus-graft clonal ratios in allografts. Circulating GvH clone levels at their peak were associated with HvG declines (early post-transplant).

This table comes from immunoSEQ multiplex PCR, and its TCRdb copy is limited to in-frame clones, with some not included. The sample shows about 120,000 clones, around 95% of them seen only once. This sample comprised unstimulated CD8+ T cells sorted from spleen or lymph node cells, obtained before intestinal transplant. The source is a human donor who received an intestinal transplant. This chain joins TRBV2 and TRBJ2-1, with D perhaps being TRBD1 or TRBD2 (5 bases each). The CDR3 here is CASTEGRGPRSGFF. CDR3 in DNA: TGTGCCAGCACTGAGGGGCGAGGGCCTCGATCCGGTTTCTTC.